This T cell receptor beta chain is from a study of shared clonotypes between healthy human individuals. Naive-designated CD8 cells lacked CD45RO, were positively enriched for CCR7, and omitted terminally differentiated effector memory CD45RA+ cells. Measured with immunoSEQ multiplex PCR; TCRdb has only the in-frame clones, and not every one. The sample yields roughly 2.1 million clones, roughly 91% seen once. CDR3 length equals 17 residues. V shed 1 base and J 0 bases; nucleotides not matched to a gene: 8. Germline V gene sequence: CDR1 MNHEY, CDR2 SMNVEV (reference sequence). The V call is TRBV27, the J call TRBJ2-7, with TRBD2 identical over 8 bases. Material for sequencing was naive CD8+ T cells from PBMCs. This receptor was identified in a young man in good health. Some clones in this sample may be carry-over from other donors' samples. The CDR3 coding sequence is TGTGCCAGCAGTTTATTGGTACCGGGAGGGCACTCCTACGAGCAGTACTTC. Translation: CASSLLVPGGHSYEQYF.